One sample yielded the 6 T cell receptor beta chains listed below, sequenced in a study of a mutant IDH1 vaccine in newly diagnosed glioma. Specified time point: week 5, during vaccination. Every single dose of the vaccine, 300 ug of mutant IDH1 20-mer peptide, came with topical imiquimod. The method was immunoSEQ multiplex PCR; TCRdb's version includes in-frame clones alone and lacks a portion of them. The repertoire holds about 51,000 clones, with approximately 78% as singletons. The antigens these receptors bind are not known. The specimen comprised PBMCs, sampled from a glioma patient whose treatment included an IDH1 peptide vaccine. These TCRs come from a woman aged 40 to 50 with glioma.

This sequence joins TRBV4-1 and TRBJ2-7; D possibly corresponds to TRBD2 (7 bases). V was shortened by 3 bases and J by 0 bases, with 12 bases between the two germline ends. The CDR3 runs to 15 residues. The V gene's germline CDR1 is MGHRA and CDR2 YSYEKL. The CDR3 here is CASSHRAGASYEQYF. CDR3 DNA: TGCGCCAGCAGCCACCGGGCGGGGGCCTCCTACGAGCAGTACTTC.

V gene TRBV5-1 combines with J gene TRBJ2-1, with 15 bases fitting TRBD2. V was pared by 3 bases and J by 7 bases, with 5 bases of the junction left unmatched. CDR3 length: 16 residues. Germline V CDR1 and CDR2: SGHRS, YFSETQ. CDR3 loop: CASSSGLAGGNNEQFF. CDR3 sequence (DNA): TGCGCCAGCAGCTCCGGACTAGCGGGGGGGAATAATGAGCAGTTCTTC.

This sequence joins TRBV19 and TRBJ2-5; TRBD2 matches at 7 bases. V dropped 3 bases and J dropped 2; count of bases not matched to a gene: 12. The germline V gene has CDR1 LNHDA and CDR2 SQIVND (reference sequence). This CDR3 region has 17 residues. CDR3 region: CASSILLHPAGQETQYF. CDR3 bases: TGTGCCAGTAGTATCCTCCTTCACCCAGCGGGGCAAGAGACCCAGTACTTC.

DNA for the CDR3: TGTGCCAGCAGCCCGGACAGGGTTAATTCACCCCTCCACTTT. Encoded protein: CASSPDRVNSPLHF. V is TRBV6-4 and J is TRBJ1-6; TRBD1 matches at 8 bases. The germline gives CDR1 MRHNA, CDR2 SNTAGT. V was pared by 6 bases and J by 6 bases, with 4 bases of the junction left unmatched. The CDR3 is 14 amino acids.

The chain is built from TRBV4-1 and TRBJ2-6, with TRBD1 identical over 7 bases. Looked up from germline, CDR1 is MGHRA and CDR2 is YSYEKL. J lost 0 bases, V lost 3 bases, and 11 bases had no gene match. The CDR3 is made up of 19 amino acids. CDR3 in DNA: TGCGCCAGCAGCCACGACGGAACAGGGGTTTCCTCTGGGGCCAACGTCCTGACTTTC. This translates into CASSHDGTGVSSGANVLTF.

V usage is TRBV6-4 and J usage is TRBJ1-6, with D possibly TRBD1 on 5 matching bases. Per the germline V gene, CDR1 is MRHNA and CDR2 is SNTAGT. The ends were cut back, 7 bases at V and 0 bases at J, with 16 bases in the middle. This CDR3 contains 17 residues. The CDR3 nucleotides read TGTGCCAGCACCCCCGCCAAGGGGAGCTCCTATAATTCACCCCTCCACTTT. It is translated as CASTPAKGSSYNSPLHF.